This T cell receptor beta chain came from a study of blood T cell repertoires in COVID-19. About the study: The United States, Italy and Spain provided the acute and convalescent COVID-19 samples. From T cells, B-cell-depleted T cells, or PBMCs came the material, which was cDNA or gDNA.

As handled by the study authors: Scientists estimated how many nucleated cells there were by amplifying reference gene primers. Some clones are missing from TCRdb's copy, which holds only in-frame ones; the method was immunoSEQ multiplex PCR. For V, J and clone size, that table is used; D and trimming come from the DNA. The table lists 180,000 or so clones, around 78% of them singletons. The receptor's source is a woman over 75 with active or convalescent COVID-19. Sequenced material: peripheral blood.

CDR3 loop: CASRGQGGQYNEQFF. CDR3 sequence (DNA): TGTGCCAGCAGGGGACAGGGGGGCCAATACAATGAGCAGTTCTTC. The chain couples TRBV2 to TRBJ2-1; 11 nucleotides align to TRBD1. Trimming removed 6 bases from V and 4 bases from J; junction bases left unmatched: 5. Germline CDR1 is SNHLY and CDR2 is FYNNEI. This CDR3 spans 15 amino acids.